This T cell receptor (beta chain) was retrieved from a study of identical twins (dated by TCRdb to 2016 to 2017). As for the study more broadly: To test whether fetal clonotypes persist, this study deep-sequenced TCR alpha and beta repertoires from monozygotic twins, from unrelated adults of various ages, and from cord blood. Replicate twin experiments were performed at different times using different library preparation protocols to rule out contamination. General study outcomes and caveats: Abundant cord blood beta clonotypes carried fewer insertions; young adult naive repertoires showed a weaker similar trend, while memory repertoires showed none. Invariant T cells such as MAIT and iNKT could partly confound zero-insertion analyses, though diverse VJ usage argued against this for most clonotypes. Recombination models systematically underestimated out-of-frame TCR alpha sharing in monozygotic twins but agreed with sharing between unrelated individuals. Compared with coincidental sharing between unrelated individuals, out-of-frame TCR alpha sequences shared between twins had an excess of sequences with low generation probability. Excess twin sharing in beta out-of-frame sequences was weaker because fewer shared sequences lowered the signal-to-noise ratio. Because the same donors could not be followed over many years, the conclusions relied on cross-sectional statistical analysis.

The CDR3 contains 15 residues, cysteine and phenylalanine counted. The read is trimmed to its CDR3 DNA, 45 bases read in frame from base 1. The junction shows trimming of 4 bases on V and 4 bases on J, and the gene matches do not reach 5 bases of it. The germline V gene provides CDR1 SGHRS and CDR2 YFSETQ. Libraries were constructed by 5' RACE. The listed sequencing device is Illumina HiSeq 2000. A universal primer binding site was added through template switching, and the final cDNA carried a unique molecular identifier so that TCR cDNA molecules could be counted accurately. First-strand cDNA for TCR alpha and beta chains was synthesized from specific primers in the conserved constant-segment region. To control for contamination, each cDNA library was double barcoded with a SMART-Mk sample barcode plus Illumina barcodes. TruSeq adapter sequences and Illumina sample barcodes were added in two successive PCR steps. Sequencing of the TCR alpha and beta cDNA libraries was done on the Illumina HiSeq platform using custom primers. Processing in the source paper ran as follows. Raw reads were processed with MiGEC to extract unique molecular identifiers, and MiXCR was used to determine CDR3 positions. For each individual, recombination models were inferred using an EM algorithm with the repgenHMM and IGoR tools. Shared clonotypes were analyzed with the tcR package in R, and sharing was normalized by the product of cloneset sizes. To study raw recombination free of thymic and clonal selection effects, out-of-frame nonproductive sequences were analyzed. The public reads were reanalyzed by TCRdb: fastp trimming at Q25, MiXCR alignment, in-frame beta chains only. Entries that share a CDR3 protein sequence are merged under the most common genes and DNA. These V and J calls originate from TCRdb's pipeline instead of the authors' own analysis. The sample table records about 470,000 distinct CDR3 sequences; approximately 24% of these occur just once. Together, the top ten hold roughly 2.8% of the sample.

In this sample, this clonotype turned up a few times. It has no known antigen specificity. No per-base quality is available; no much larger clone lies one base away. Every donor in the study was a healthy Caucasian. The twin cohort comprised three pairs of female monozygotic twins, all aged roughly 18 to 29 years. Positive isolation kits from Invitrogen were used to isolate CD4+ and CD8+ T cell populations. The same data also contributed to another study, on T cells expressing NK-cell markers. According to the second study: In sorted CD3+CD56+NKG2C+, CD3+CD56+NKG2C- and CD3+CD56-NKG2C+ T-cell subsets from several donors, TCR beta-chain repertoires were profiled. Seven of the eight sequenced donors were HCMV-seropositive and one was HCMV-seronegative. In several experiments an anti-gammadeltaTCR antibody was added to restrict sorting to alphabetaTCR-expressing T cells. In roughly six donors, the dominant CD3+CD56+NKG2C+ clonotypes were among the top 10 CD8+ clonotypes and accounted for about 1.0-7.0% of CD8+ T cells. Those dominant clonotypes were again the most abundant among CD3+CD56-NKG2C+ cells in a handful of donors, at about 25-60.1%. Whether the expanded NKG2C-expressing T cell clones were specific for HCMV antigens remained unclear. Randomly selected healthy volunteers, three men and five women, were used as the eight sequenced donors. To determine HCMV serostatus, a commercial ELISA kit was used to detect HCMV-specific IgG in serum. MIGEC was used to demultiplex reads and group the reads by UMI, and MiTCR was used to assemble and quantify clonotypes. To remove erroneous sequences, TCR cDNA sequences were retained only when supported by two or more reads. The tcR package was used for downstream repertoire analysis, with clonotypes matched between fractions based on CDR3 nucleotide sequence plus V segment. VDJmatch was used to annotate antigen specificity against VDJdb, with one amino acid substitution in CDR3 permitted.

The sequencing input was CD4+ T cells sorted from blood. This receptor was taken from a woman aged 18-30 years in good health. The chain was built from TRBV5-1 and TRBJ2-5; 12 bases in between match TRBD2. The sequence in DNA is TGCGCCAGCAGCCCGGGACTAGCGGGCCCAGAGACCCAGTACTTC. Its translation is CASSPGLAGPETQYF.